Following are 10 T cell receptor beta chains from one sample sequenced in a study of blood T cell repertoires in COVID-19. The table came from immunoSEQ multiplex PCR; TCRdb's copy has only in-frame clones and leaves some out. The sample has more than 150,000 clones; around 84% are singletons. Specimen: peripheral blood. The source is a man over 45 with active or convalescent COVID-19.

The V gene is TRBV9, the J gene TRBJ2-3; 12 bases are shared with TRBD2. Germline CDR1 reads SGDLS; CDR2 reads YYNGEE. V dropped 3 bases and J dropped 0; count of bases not matched to a gene: 2. This CDR3 comprises 16 residues. CDR3 loop: CASSELAGGSTDTQYF. The CDR3 nucleotides are TGTGCCAGCAGCGAGCTAGCGGGAGGGAGCACAGATACGCAGTATTTT. Full variable domain (outside the CDR3, taken from reference TRBV9 and TRBJ2-3): DSGVTQTPKHLITATGQRVTLRCSPRSGDLSVYWYQQSLDQGLQFLIQYYNGEERAKGNILERFSAQQFPDLHSELNLSSLELGDSALYFCASSELAGGSTDTQYFGPGTRLTVL.

This clone was observed a single time. The chain uses TRBV27 and TRBJ2-7; 7 bases map to TRBD1. The germline V gene encodes CDR1 MNHEY and CDR2 SMNVEV (reference sequence). This CDR3 is built from 13 residues. J gave up 2 bases and V 6 bases, and 4 bases lay outside the gene matches. In DNA, the CDR3 is TGTGCCAGCAGAAGGACAGGCCCCTACGAGCAGTACTTC. Its translation: CASRRTGPYEQYF.

V and J are TRBV10-3 and TRBJ1-2; tentatively, D is TRBD1 (6 bases). CDR1 and CDR2 from the germline V gene are ENHRY and SYGVKD. The CDR3 runs 14 residues. V shed 6 bases and J shed 4 bases, with 15 bases lying between them. The CDR3 is CAIRGWGPAYGYTF. The CDR3 bases are TGTGCCATCAGGGGGTGGGGGCCCGCCTATGGCTACACCTTC.

The chain uses TRBV6-2 or TRBV6-3 and TRBJ1-2, with 7 bases fitting TRBD1. Germline-derived CDR1 and CDR2 are MNHEY and SVGEGT. Trimming took 6 bases from V and 3 from J; bases not matched to a gene: 13. This CDR3 is 16 amino acids long. The CDR3 protein is CASSSSQTGLDYGYTF. CDR3 coding DNA: TGTGCCAGCAGCTCCTCCCAGACAGGGTTGGACTATGGCTACACCTTC.

This chain connects TRBV4-1 to TRBJ2-5, with 13 positions matching TRBD2. The V segment lost 1 base and the J segment 5 bases; nucleotides outside the gene matches: 7. This CDR3 is built from 17 residues. CDR1 MGHRA and CDR2 YSYEKL come from the germline V gene. DNA of the CDR3: TGCGCCAGCAGCCAAGCTGGACTAGCGGGGGCCTTGGAGACCCAGTACTTC. As protein: CASSQAGLAGALETQYF.

The CDR3 region has the DNA TGTGCCAGCAGCGAGGACAGGGTCTACCACTCTGGAAACACCATATATTTT. This sequence encodes CASSEDRVYHSGNTIYF. This sequence joins TRBV4-2 and TRBJ1-3, with 8 bases fitting TRBD1. From germline, CDR1 is LGHNA and CDR2 YNFKEQ. V was pared by 5 bases and J by 0 bases, with 9 bases of the junction left unmatched. The length of the CDR3 is 17 residues.

This chain uses TRBV3-1 (or the pseudogene TRBV3-2) with TRBJ2-7, with D perhaps matching TRBD2 (5 bases). This CDR3 comprises 14 residues. Germline CDR1 is LGHDT and CDR2 is YNNKEL (reference sequence). The ends were cut back, 1 base at V and 3 bases at J, with 10 bases in the middle. The CDR3 is CASSQGLSDYEQYF. The CDR3 nucleotides are TGTGCCAGCAGCCAAGGGCTTAGCGACTACGAGCAGTACTTC.

Comments on this clone: Other nucleotide sequences in the sample specify the same CDR3. The gene calls are TRBV24-1 and TRBJ1-5; possible D gene TRBD1, 5 bases. The germline V gene has CDR1 KGHDR and CDR2 SFDVKD. Between the trimmed V and J ends, which lost 3 bases and 3 bases, there was a span of 8 bases. The CDR3 is 14 amino acids. In DNA, the CDR3 is TGTGCCACCAGTGATGGGGCCTCCAATCAGCCCCAGCATTTT. It codes for CATSDGASNQPQHF.

A few counts support this clone. The chain carries TRBV7-2 and TRBJ1-3, with 10 bases identical to TRBD1. Germline CDR1 reads SGHTA; CDR2 reads FQGNSA. The CDR3 loop spans 17 amino acids. The J segment lost 4 bases and the V segment lost 5 bases, leaving 11 bases of the junction unmatched. CDR3 residues: CASSQAGGTGAGNTIYF. The CDR3, as DNA: TGTGCCAGCAGCCAGGCTGGGGGGACAGGGGCCGGAAACACCATATATTTT.

This chain connects TRBV7-2 to TRBJ2-2, with TRBD2 matching over 7 bases. The germline gives CDR1 SGHTA, CDR2 FQGNSA. The ends lost 1 base at V and 6 bases at J; junction bases unmatched: 5. CDR3 length equals 15 residues. CDR3 sequence reads: CASSLEASGPGELFF. The DNA for the CDR3 is TGTGCCAGCAGCTTAGAAGCTAGCGGTCCCGGGGAGCTGTTTTTT.